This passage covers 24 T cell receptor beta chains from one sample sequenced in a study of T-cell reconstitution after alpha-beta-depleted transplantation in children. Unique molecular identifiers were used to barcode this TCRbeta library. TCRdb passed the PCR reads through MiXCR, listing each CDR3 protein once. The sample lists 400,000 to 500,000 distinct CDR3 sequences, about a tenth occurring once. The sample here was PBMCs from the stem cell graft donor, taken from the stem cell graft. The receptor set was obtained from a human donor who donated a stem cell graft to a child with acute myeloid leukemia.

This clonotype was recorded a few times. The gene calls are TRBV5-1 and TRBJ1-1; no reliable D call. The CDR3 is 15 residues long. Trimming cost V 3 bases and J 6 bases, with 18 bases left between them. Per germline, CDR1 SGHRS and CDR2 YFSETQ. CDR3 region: CASSSLGRWAPEAFF. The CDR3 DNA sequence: TGCGCCAGCAGCTCACTTGGCCGCTGGGCCCCTGAAGCTTTCTTT.

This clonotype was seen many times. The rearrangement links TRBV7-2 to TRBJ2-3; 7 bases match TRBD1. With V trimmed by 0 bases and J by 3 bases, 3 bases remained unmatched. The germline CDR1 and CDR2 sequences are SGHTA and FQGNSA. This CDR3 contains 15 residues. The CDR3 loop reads CASSLAKGATDTQYF. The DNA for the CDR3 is TGTGCCAGCAGCTTAGCCAAGGGGGCGACAGATACGCAGTATTTT.

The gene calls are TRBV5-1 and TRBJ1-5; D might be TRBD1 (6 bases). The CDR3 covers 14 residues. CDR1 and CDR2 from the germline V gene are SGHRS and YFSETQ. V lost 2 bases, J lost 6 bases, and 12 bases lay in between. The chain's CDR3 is CASSFGEGGQPQHF. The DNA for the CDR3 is TGCGCCAGCAGCTTTGGGGAGGGGGGTCAGCCCCAGCATTTT.

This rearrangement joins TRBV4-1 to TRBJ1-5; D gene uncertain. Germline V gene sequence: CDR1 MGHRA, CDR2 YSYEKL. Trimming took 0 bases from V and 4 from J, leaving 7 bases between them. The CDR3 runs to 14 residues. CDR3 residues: CASSQDPLNQPQHF. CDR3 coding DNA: TGCGCCAGCAGCCAAGATCCCTTAAATCAGCCCCAGCATTTT.

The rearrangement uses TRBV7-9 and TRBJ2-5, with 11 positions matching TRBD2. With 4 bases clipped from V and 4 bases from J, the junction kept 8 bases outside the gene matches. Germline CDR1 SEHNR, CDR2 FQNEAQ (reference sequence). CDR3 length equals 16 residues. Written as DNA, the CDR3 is TGTGCCAGCAGCTCCCTCGGACTAGCGGGCGGAGAGACCCAGTACTTC. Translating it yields CASSSLGLAGGETQYF.

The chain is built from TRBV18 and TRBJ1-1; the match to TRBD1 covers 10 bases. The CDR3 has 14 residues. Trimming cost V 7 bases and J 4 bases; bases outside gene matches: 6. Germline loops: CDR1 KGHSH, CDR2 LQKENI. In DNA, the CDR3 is TGTGCCAGCTTCCCGACAGGGGGCCTCACTGAAGCTTTCTTT. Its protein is CASFPTGGLTEAFF.

The CDR3 bases are TGTGCCAGCAGTGTCGTGGGCTACGAGCAGTACTTC. Translated, it gives CASSVVGYEQYF. The chain recombines TRBV6-1 with TRBJ2-7; D uncertain. V was shortened by 4 bases and J by 3 bases, with 7 bases between the two germline ends. This CDR3 region has 12 residues. CDR1 and CDR2 (germline): MNHNS, SASEGT.

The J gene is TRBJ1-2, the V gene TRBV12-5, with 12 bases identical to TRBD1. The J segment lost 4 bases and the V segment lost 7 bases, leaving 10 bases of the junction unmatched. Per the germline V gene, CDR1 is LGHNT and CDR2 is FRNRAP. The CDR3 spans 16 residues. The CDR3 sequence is CASAPPGTGGFYGYTF. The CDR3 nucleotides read TGTGCTAGTGCCCCGCCGGGGACAGGGGGCTTCTATGGCTACACCTTC.

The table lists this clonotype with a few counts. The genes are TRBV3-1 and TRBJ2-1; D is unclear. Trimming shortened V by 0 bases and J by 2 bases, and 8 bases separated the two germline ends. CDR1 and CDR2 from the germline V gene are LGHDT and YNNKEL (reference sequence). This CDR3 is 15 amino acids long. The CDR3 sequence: CASSQDPSPYNEQFF. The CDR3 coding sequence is TGTGCCAGCAGCCAAGACCCAAGCCCCTACAATGAGCAGTTCTTC.

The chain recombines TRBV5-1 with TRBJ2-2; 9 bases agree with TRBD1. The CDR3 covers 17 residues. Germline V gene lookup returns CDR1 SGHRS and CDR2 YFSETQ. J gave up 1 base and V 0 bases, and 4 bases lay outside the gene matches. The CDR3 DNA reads TGCGCCAGCAGCTTGGCCGGGACAGGGCAGAACACCGGGGAGCTGTTTTTT. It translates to CASSLAGTGQNTGELFF.

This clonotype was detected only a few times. The CDR3 is CASSFGPVDSGNTIYF. The CDR3 DNA sequence: TGTGCCAGCAGCTTTGGGCCAGTCGACTCTGGAAACACCATATATTTT. This rearrangement joins TRBV7-2 to TRBJ1-3; D unresolved. The CDR3 sequence is 16 residues long. In germline, CDR1 is SGHTA, CDR2 FQGNSA. The V end was cut by 3 bases, the J end by 0 bases, with 12 bases between. Based on the CDR3 plus reference TRBV7-2 and TRBJ1-3, the full variable domain is GAGVSQSPSNKVTEKGKDVELRCDPISGHTALYWYRQSLGQGLEFLIYFQGNSAPDKSGLPSDRFSAERTGGSVSTLTIQRTQQEDSAVYLCASSFGPVDSGNTIYFGEGSWLTVV.

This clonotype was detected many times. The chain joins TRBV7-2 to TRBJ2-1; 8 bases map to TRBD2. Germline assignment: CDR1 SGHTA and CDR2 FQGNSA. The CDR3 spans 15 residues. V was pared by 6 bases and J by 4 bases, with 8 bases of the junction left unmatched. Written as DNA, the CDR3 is TGTGCCAGCAGTGTAACTAGCGGAGGTTACAATGAGCAGTTCTTC. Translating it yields CASSVTSGGYNEQFF.

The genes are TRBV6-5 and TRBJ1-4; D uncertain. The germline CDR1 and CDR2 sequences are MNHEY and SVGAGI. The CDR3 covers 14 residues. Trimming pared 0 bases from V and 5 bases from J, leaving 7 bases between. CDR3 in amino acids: CASSYSSGNEKLFF. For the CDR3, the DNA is TGTGCCAGCAGTTACTCGTCGGGGAATGAAAAACTGTTTTTT.

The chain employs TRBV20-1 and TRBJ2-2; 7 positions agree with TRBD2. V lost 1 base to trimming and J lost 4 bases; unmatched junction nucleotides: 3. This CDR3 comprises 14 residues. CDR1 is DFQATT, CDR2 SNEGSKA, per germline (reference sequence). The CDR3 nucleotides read TGCAGTGCTAGAGTGCCGGGGGGCACCGGGGAGCTGTTTTTT. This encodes CSARVPGGTGELFF.

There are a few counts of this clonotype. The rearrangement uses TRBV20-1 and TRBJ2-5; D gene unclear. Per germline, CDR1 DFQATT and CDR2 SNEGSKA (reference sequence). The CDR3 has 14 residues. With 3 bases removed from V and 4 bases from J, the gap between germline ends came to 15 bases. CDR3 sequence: CSASLYSARETQYF. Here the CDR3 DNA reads TGCAGTGCTAGTTTATATTCCGCGAGAGAGACCCAGTACTTC.

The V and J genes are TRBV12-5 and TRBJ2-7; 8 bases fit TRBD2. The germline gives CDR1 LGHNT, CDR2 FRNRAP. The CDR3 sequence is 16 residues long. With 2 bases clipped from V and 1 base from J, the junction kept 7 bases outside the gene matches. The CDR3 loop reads CASGLRPGGTSYEQYF. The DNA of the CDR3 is TGTGCTAGTGGTTTGCGACCGGGGGGGACATCCTACGAGCAGTACTTC.

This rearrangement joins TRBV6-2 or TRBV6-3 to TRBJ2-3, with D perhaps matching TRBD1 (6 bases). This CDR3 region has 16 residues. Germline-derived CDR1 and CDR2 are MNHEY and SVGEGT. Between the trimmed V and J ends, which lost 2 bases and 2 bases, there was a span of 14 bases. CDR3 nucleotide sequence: TGTGCCAGCAGTTACGCTGTGTGGGACATCACAGATACGCAGTATTTT. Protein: CASSYAVWDITDTQYF.

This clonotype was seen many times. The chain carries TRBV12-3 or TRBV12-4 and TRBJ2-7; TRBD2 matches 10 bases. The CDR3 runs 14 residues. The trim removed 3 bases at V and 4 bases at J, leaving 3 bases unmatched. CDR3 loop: CASSLRLAGYEQYF. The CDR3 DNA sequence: TGTGCCAGCAGTTTGCGACTAGCGGGTTACGAGCAGTACTTC.

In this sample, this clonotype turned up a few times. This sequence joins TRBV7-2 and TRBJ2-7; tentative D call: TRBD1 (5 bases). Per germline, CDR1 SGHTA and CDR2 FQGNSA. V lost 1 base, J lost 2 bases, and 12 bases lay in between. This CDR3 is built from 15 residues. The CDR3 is CASSLDVTATYEQYF. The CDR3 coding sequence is TGTGCCAGCAGCTTAGATGTGACAGCTACCTACGAGCAGTACTTC.

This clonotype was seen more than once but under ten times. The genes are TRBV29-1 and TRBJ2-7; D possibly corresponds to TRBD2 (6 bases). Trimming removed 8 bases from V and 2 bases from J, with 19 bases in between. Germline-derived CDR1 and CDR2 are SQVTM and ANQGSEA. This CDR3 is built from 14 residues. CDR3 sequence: CSSAGEERPYEQYF. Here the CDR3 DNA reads TGCAGCTCCGCCGGGGAGGAGAGACCCTACGAGCAGTACTTC.

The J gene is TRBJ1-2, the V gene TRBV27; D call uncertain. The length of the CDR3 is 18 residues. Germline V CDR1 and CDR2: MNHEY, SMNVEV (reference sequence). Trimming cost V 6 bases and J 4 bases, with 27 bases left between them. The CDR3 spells CASRISPLGHTGIYGYTF. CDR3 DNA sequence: TGTGCCAGCAGAATATCGCCCCTTGGGCACACGGGAATCTATGGCTACACCTTC.

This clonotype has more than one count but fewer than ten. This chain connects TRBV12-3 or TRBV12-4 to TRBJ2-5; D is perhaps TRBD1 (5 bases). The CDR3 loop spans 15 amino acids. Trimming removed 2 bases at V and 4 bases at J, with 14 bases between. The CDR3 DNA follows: TGTGCCAGCAGTTTAAGCAGGGAAAAGGCAGAGACCCAGTACTTC. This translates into CASSLSREKAETQYF.

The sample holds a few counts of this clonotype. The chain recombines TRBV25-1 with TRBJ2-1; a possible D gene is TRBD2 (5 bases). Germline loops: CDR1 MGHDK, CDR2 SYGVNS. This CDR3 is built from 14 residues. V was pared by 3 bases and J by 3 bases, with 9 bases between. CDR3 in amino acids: CASSDGMVYNEQFF. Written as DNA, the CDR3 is TGTGCCAGCAGTGACGGGATGGTCTACAATGAGCAGTTCTTC.

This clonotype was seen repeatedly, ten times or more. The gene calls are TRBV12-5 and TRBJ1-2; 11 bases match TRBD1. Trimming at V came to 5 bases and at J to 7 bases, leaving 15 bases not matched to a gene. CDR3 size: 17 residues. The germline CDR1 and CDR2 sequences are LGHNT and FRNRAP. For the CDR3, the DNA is TGTGCTAGTGGTGATCCACGCCGAACGGGACAGGGGGTTGGCTACACCTTC. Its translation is CASGDPRRTGQGVGYTF.